Following are 28 T cell receptor beta chains from one sample sequenced in a study of human T cells and chemical hapten exposure. TCRdb re-called the RACE reads with MiXCR, one entry per CDR3 protein. This table has around 80,000 distinct CDR3 sequences, 6.6% appearing once. Time point: patch test 2, 6 weeks after DPC sensitization. Documented treatment: therapeutic diphenylcyclopropenone sensitization with weekly scalp DPC. Specimen: whole blood, collected in connection with sensitization to the hapten diphenylcyclopropenone (DPC). The receptors stem from a woman in her 30s with alopecia areata. Some clones in this sample may be carry-over from other donors' samples.

This clonotype has ten or more counts. The genes are TRBV2 and TRBJ2-3, with a possible D match to TRBD2 (6 bases). Germline V gene lookup returns CDR1 SNHLY and CDR2 FYNNEI. The CDR3 is 14 amino acids. V lost 11 bases to trimming and J lost 1 base, with 16 bases between them. CDR3 sequence reads: CAGESWGGTDTQYF. The DNA of the CDR3 is TGTGCCGGCGAATCATGGGGGGGCACAGATACGCAGTATTTT.

This clonotype occurred a few times. V gene TRBV7-2 combines with J gene TRBJ1-5; 8 positions match TRBD1. The CDR3 has 15 residues. Germline CDR1 is SGHTA and CDR2 is FQGNSA. After removal of 1 base from V and 7 bases from J, the junction contained 6 bases not matched to a gene. Written as DNA, the CDR3 is TGTGCCAGCAGCTTAGTAGGGGCAGGGGGCCAGCCCCAGCATTTT. It encodes CASSLVGAGGQPQHF.

With regard to this clonotype: Given a much more abundant clone one base away, this may be a read error. This chain uses TRBV5-4 with TRBJ1-6; D call uncertain. V lost 4 bases to trimming and J lost 3 bases, with 2 bases between them. The CDR3 length is 12 residues. CDR1 and CDR2 from the germline V gene are SGHNT and YYREEE (reference sequence). The CDR3 DNA is TGTGCCAGCAGCGGCTATAATTCACCCCTCCACTTT. This translates into CASSGYNSPLHF.

This clonotype was counted at least ten times. This chain joins TRBV3-1 and TRBJ2-4, with D maybe TRBD2 (6 bases). Germline loops: CDR1 LGHDT, CDR2 YNNKEL (reference sequence). The CDR3 loop spans 17 amino acids. Trimming cost V 3 bases and J 0 bases, with 15 bases left between them. This CDR3 reads CASSQGWRGPAKNIQYF. CDR3 DNA: TGTGCCAGCAGCCAGGGGTGGAGGGGTCCAGCCAAAAACATTCAGTACTTC.

The rearrangement links TRBV29-1 to TRBJ1-1, with TRBD1 identical over 7 bases. The CDR3 length is 11 residues. Germline V lookup: CDR1 SQVTM, CDR2 ANQGSEA. V lost 3 bases to trimming and J lost 11 bases; unmatched junction nucleotides: 6. The CDR3 loop reads CSVDLTGQAFF. CDR3 bases: TGCAGCGTTGATCTGACAGGGCAGGCTTTCTTT.

This clonotype has only a few counts. The chain joins TRBV9 to TRBJ1-5; D is unresolved. Germline CDR1 SGDLS, CDR2 YYNGEE. Trimming shortened V by 0 bases and J by 0 bases, and 7 bases separated the two germline ends. This CDR3 spans 15 amino acids. The CDR3 loop is CASSVGGSSNQPQHF. The CDR3 DNA sequence: TGTGCCAGCAGCGTAGGGGGTTCTAGCAATCAGCCCCAGCATTTT. The variable domain in full, with the rest retrieved from reference TRBV9 and TRBJ1-5, is DSGVTQTPKHLITATGQRVTLRCSPRSGDLSVYWYQQSLDQGLQFLIQYYNGEERAKGNILERFSAQQFPDLHSELNLSSLELGDSALYFCASSVGGSSNQPQHFGDGTRLSIL.

This clonotype came up a few times. This sequence joins TRBV7-9 and TRBJ1-1; no clear D gene. The V gene's germline CDR1 is SEHNR and CDR2 FQNEAQ (reference sequence). There are 14 residues in the CDR3. Trimming left V 7 bases short and J 11 bases short, with 23 bases between. Here the CDR3 reads CASIRDGRTLDAFF. CDR3 bases: TGTGCCAGCATCCGGGATGGGAGGACGCTTGACGCTTTCTTT.

The chain recombines TRBV19 with TRBJ1-5, with D possibly TRBD1 on 6 matching bases. The CDR3 has 13 residues. In germline, CDR1 is LNHDA, CDR2 SQIVND (reference sequence). V was cut by 10 bases and J by 7 bases, with 17 bases left in between. DNA of the CDR3: TGTGCCACAGCGGGGGGCCTGGAACAGCCCCAGCATTTT. It is translated as CATAGGLEQPQHF.

The sample holds a few counts of this clonotype. V is TRBV6-1 and J is TRBJ2-1; possible D gene TRBD1, 5 bases. The germline gives CDR1 MNHNS, CDR2 SASEGT. Deletions cut 7 bases from V and 3 bases from J, with 19 bases between. There are 16 residues in the CDR3. The CDR3: CASTFSRQSVYNEQFF. Written as DNA, the CDR3 is TGTGCCAGCACCTTTTCACGACAGAGCGTCTACAATGAGCAGTTCTTC.

This sequence joins TRBV6-1 and TRBJ1-4; TRBD1 aligns across 7 bases. The CDR3 spans 16 residues. Losses at the gene ends were 1 base for V and 0 bases for J; bases not matched to a gene: 2. Germline V gives CDR1 MNHNS, CDR2 SASEGT. The CDR3 nucleotides read TGTGCCAGCAGTGAAGTTGGGACAGCAACTAATGAAAAACTGTTTTTT. It encodes CASSEVGTATNEKLFF.

CDR3 sequence reads: CSARTGGRSNQPQHF. CDR3 nucleotide sequence: TGCAGTGCCCGGACAGGGGGCCGGAGCAATCAGCCCCAGCATTTT. This chain connects TRBV20-1 to TRBJ1-5; 11 bases are a match to TRBD1. CDR1 DFQATT and CDR2 SNEGSKA come from the germline V gene (reference sequence). The CDR3 contains 15 residues. J was trimmed by 1 base and V by 6 bases; bases with no gene match: 5.

The sample holds a few counts of this clonotype. V is TRBV6-1 and J is TRBJ1-1, with a possible D match to TRBD1 (5 bases). V was pared by 7 bases and J by 6 bases, with 15 bases between. This CDR3 contains 13 residues. Per the germline V gene, CDR1 is MNHNS and CDR2 is SASEGT. The DNA for the CDR3 is TGTGCCAGCAACCGCCAGGGTAGCCCTGAAGCTTTCTTT. Protein product: CASNRQGSPEAFF.

This clonotype was observed a few times. J is TRBJ2-3 and V is TRBV6-1; 12 nucleotides align to TRBD2. With 6 bases clipped from V and 3 bases from J, the junction kept 10 bases outside the gene matches. Germline V gene data show CDR1 as MNHNS and CDR2 as SASEGT. This CDR3 is 17 amino acids long. CDR3: CASSPSGGVWGTDTQYF. CDR3 nucleotides: TGTGCCAGCAGCCCTAGCGGGGGGGTTTGGGGGACAGATACGCAGTATTTT.

This clonotype was counted ten times or more. V usage is TRBV5-8 and J usage is TRBJ1-3; possibly TRBD1 for D (6 bases). Germline loops: CDR1 SGHTS, CDR2 YDEGEE. With 7 bases removed from V and 5 bases from J, the gap between germline ends came to 13 bases. CDR3 length: 13 amino acids. DNA for the CDR3: TGTGCCAGCGGAAGGGGGAACCGAAACACCATATATTTT. Protein sequence: CASGRGNRNTIYF.

This clonotype was seen at least ten times. The genes are TRBV7-2 and TRBJ1-6; 8 bases align to TRBD1. The CDR3 runs 15 residues. Losses at the gene ends were 7 bases for V and 9 bases for J; bases not matched to a gene: 11. CDR1 and CDR2 (germline): SGHTA, FQGNSA. The CDR3 protein is CASNPFSGGGSPLHF. CDR3 bases: TGTGCCAGCAACCCCTTCTCAGGGGGCGGTTCACCCCTCCACTTT. Combining the CDR3 with reference TRBV7-2 and TRBJ1-6 gives the whole variable domain GAGVSQSPSNKVTEKGKDVELRCDPISGHTALYWYRQSLGQGLEFLIYFQGNSAPDKSGLPSDRFSAERTGGSVSTLTIQRTQQEDSAVYLCASNPFSGGGSPLHFGNGTRLTVT.

This clonotype was counted ten times or more. The rearrangement joins TRBV18 to TRBJ1-1; no reliable D call. Trimming removed 0 bases at V and 0 bases at J, with 5 bases between. The CDR3 has 14 residues. Germline V CDR1 and CDR2: KGHSH, LQKENI. Written as DNA, the CDR3 is TGTGCCAGCTCACCACCGCAGGTGAACACTGAAGCTTTCTTT. Protein: CASSPPQVNTEAFF. Full variable domain (remainder filled in from reference TRBV18 and TRBJ1-1): NAGVMQNPRHLVRRRGQEARLRCSPMKGHSHVYWYRQLPEEGLKFMVYLQKENIIDESGMPKERFSAEFPKEGPSILRIQQVVRGDSAAYFCASSPPQVNTEAFFGQGTRLTVV.

This clonotype was seen more than once but under ten times. The chain couples TRBV20-1 to TRBJ1-1; 7 bases fit TRBD1. The CDR3 is made up of 14 amino acids. V was pared by 6 bases and J by 3 bases, with 10 bases of the junction left unmatched. Germline lookup yields CDR1 DFQATT and CDR2 SNEGSKA (reference sequence). This CDR3 reads CSAVRQGMDTEAFF. In DNA, the CDR3 is TGCAGTGCAGTAAGACAGGGTATGGACACTGAAGCTTTCTTT.

This clonotype was detected a few times. The chain couples TRBV5-1 to TRBJ2-3; 10 bases fit TRBD1. The V segment lost 4 bases and the J segment 6 bases; nucleotides outside the gene matches: 5. Germline V gene data show CDR1 as SGHRS and CDR2 as YFSETQ. The CDR3 extends over 14 amino acids. In nucleotides, the CDR3 is TGCGCCAGCAGCCAAGGACAGGGGGGGGATACGCAGTATTTT. Encoded protein: CASSQGQGGDTQYF.

This clonotype showed up just a few times. The chain couples TRBV4-2 to TRBJ2-7; the match to TRBD2 covers 9 bases. V lost 2 bases and J lost 2; bases outside the gene matches: 4. Germline CDR1 reads LGHNA; CDR2 reads YNFKEQ. This CDR3 has 15 amino acids. The CDR3 is CASSQLAGATYEQYF. The DNA of the CDR3 is TGTGCCAGCAGCCAATTAGCGGGGGCGACCTACGAGCAGTACTTC.

This clonotype was counted a few times. The rearrangement uses TRBV6-1 and TRBJ2-5; D unclear. V lost 3 bases and J 7 bases, leaving 15 bases between the germline ends. The CDR3 is made up of 14 amino acids. The germline V gene has CDR1 MNHNS and CDR2 SASEGT. CDR3 in DNA: TGTGCCAGCAGTGAGGAACGGCTAAGAGTGACCCAGTACTTC. Translated: CASSEERLRVTQYF.

This sequence joins TRBV29-1 and TRBJ2-7, with D perhaps assigned TRBD1 or TRBD2 (5 bases each). Germline assignment: CDR1 SQVTM and CDR2 ANQGSEA. Trimming cost V 7 bases and J 3 bases, with 16 bases left between them. This CDR3 is 13 amino acids long. The CDR3 DNA reads TGCAGCGCCTTGGATGGGGGAAGCTACGAGCAGTACTTC. This sequence encodes CSALDGGSYEQYF.

At least ten counts were recorded for this clonotype. The CDR3, as DNA: TGTGCCAGCAGTTTTCCGGGAAACAATTCACCCCTCCACTTT. Translation: CASSFPGNNSPLHF. The chain joins TRBV12-3 or TRBV12-4 to TRBJ1-6; D unclear. The V end lost 3 bases, the J end lost 7 bases, and 10 bases lay between the germline ends. This CDR3 region has 14 residues.

This clonotype was recorded at least ten times. The chain is built from TRBV9 and TRBJ2-7; the match to TRBD1 covers 7 bases. With V trimmed by 0 bases and J by 0 bases, 6 bases remained unmatched. Germline CDR1 reads SGDLS; CDR2 reads YYNGEE. CDR3 size: 16 residues. CDR3 sequence: CASSVARDSNSYEQYF. The CDR3 DNA reads as TGTGCCAGCAGCGTAGCGAGGGACAGCAACTCCTACGAGCAGTACTTC.

This clonotype was detected many times. The V and J genes are TRBV7-9 and TRBJ1-4; D remains ambiguous. Germline CDR1 reads SEHNR; CDR2 reads FQNEAQ (reference sequence). The V end lost 2 bases, the J end lost 1 base, and 11 bases lay between the germline ends. The length of the CDR3 is 16 residues. The CDR3 DNA reads TGTGCCAGCAGCTTAACAGATCGGGTAACTAATGAAAAACTGTTTTTT. Its protein product is CASSLTDRVTNEKLFF.

At least ten counts were recorded for this clonotype. The genes are TRBV6-5 and TRBJ2-7, with D unclear. With 9 bases removed from V and 3 bases from J, the gap between germline ends came to 15 bases. From germline, CDR1 is MNHEY and CDR2 SVGAGI. The CDR3 sequence is 13 residues long. The CDR3 bases are TGTGCCAGTGCAATGGGCAGCCTCTACGAGCAGTACTTC. It specifies CASAMGSLYEQYF.

The sample holds many counts of this clonotype. The chain employs TRBV30 and TRBJ1-2; D uncertain. Germline values: CDR1 GTSNPN, CDR2 SVGIG (reference sequence). V lost 3 bases and J 9 bases, leaving 26 bases between the germline ends. The CDR3 runs 16 residues. DNA of the CDR3: TGTGCCTGGAGCCTCCCCGGCAGGACCTCGCAGCTTAGCTACACCTTC. It translates to CAWSLPGRTSQLSYTF.

This clonotype was observed a handful of times. The chain carries TRBV27 and TRBJ1-1; the match to TRBD1 covers 7 bases. Germline V gene lookup returns CDR1 MNHEY and CDR2 SMNVEV (reference sequence). This CDR3 is 15 amino acids long. Trimming removed 0 bases from V and 0 bases from J; junction bases left unmatched: 1. CDR3 sequence (DNA): TGTGCCAGCAGTTTATCAGGGACAGTGAACACTGAAGCTTTCTTT. This translates into CASSLSGTVNTEAFF.

The CDR3 DNA sequence: TGTGCCAGCAGCCCTCGGGCCGGGACAGGGATACATTTT. Translated, it gives CASSPRAGTGIHF. This chain joins TRBV3-1 and TRBJ1-5, with 9 bases that match TRBD1. The CDR3 contains 13 residues. The V segment lost 4 bases and the J segment 16 bases; nucleotides outside the gene matches: 11. Looked up from germline, CDR1 is LGHDT and CDR2 is YNNKEL (reference sequence).